This passage covers 31 T cell receptor beta chains from one sample sequenced in a study of shared clonotypes between healthy human individuals. Data came from immunoSEQ multiplex PCR; TCRdb stores just in-frame clones and leaves some out. The sample lists approximately 470,000 clones; around four fifths were seen once. Sequenced material: PBMCs. These TCRs come from a woman aged 40 to 55 in good health. Some clones in this sample may be carry-over from other donors' samples.

The V call is TRBV5-4, the J call TRBJ2-1; possibly TRBD1 for D (6 bases). The germline V and J ends were trimmed by 3 bases and 4 bases, with 14 bases remaining between them. This CDR3 comprises 15 residues. In germline, CDR1 is SGHNT, CDR2 YYREEE (reference sequence). CDR3 loop: CASSSGASRYNEQFF. The CDR3 DNA reads as TGTGCCAGCAGCTCAGGGGCTAGCCGATACAATGAGCAGTTCTTC.

This chain joins TRBV15 and TRBJ2-7; D possibly uses TRBD1 or TRBD2 (5 bases each). From germline, CDR1 is LNHNV and CDR2 YYDKDF (reference sequence). This CDR3 spans 16 amino acids. The ends were cut back, 0 bases at V and 2 bases at J, with 14 bases in the middle. CDR3 coding DNA: TGTGCCACCAGCAGAGATCGGGGCCGGCCTCCCTACGAGCAGTACTTC. This translates into CATSRDRGRPPYEQYF.

V usage is TRBV7-9 and J usage is TRBJ2-7, with TRBD1 as a possible D gene (6 bases). V dropped 0 bases and J dropped 4 bases, with 10 bases sitting between them. Germline CDR1 is SEHNR and CDR2 is FQNEAQ (reference sequence). The CDR3 spans 14 residues. DNA of the CDR3: TGTGCCAGCAGCTTAGCGGGACAAGAATACGAGCAGTACTTC. Protein: CASSLAGQEYEQYF.

This clone was seen once. The CDR3 sequence is CASSIDPSSGELFF. DNA for the CDR3: TGTGCCAGTAGTATAGACCCTAGCTCCGGGGAGCTGTTTTTT. The chain joins TRBV19 to TRBJ2-2; D might be TRBD2 (5 bases). The germline V and J ends were trimmed by 0 bases and 6 bases, with 8 bases remaining between them. There are 14 residues in the CDR3. Germline values: CDR1 LNHDA, CDR2 SQIVND (reference sequence). The entire variable domain, with the rest obtained from reference TRBV19 and TRBJ2-2, is as follows: DGGITQSPKYLFRKEGQNVTLSCEQNLNHDAMYWYRQDPGQGLRLIYYSQIVNDFQKGDIAEGYSVSREKKESFPLTVTSAQKNPTAFYLCASSIDPSSGELFFGEGSRLTVL.

As concerns this clone: Since a far larger clone is one base different, this is likely a read error. The rearrangement links TRBV5-6 to TRBJ1-2; 7 nucleotides align to TRBD1. The CDR3 length is 15 residues. CDR1 is SGHDT, CDR2 YYEEEE, per germline. CDR3 sequence (DNA): TGTGCCAGCAGCTTCGGGGCAGGGGGAAACTATGGCCACACCTTC. It yields the protein CASSFGAGGNYGHTF.

This clone was seen a handful of times. The V call is TRBV7-9, the J call TRBJ1-1, with D hard to call. Germline assignment: CDR1 SEHNR and CDR2 FQNEAQ (reference sequence). The CDR3 has 12 residues. The ends were cut back, 0 bases at V and 5 bases at J, with 4 bases in the middle. The CDR3 is CASSLAGTEAFF. The DNA of the CDR3 is TGTGCCAGCAGCTTAGCCGGGACTGAAGCTTTCTTT.

This clone turned up a few times. The V call is TRBV12-5, the J call TRBJ2-2; unclear D gene. The CDR3 is 15 residues long. Germline values: CDR1 LGHNT, CDR2 FRNRAP. Trimming stripped 2 bases from V and 0 bases from J, with 7 bases between. The CDR3 is CASGLHKTNTGELFF. Here the CDR3 DNA reads TGTGCTAGTGGTTTGCACAAAACGAACACCGGGGAGCTGTTTTTT.

J is TRBJ2-1 and V is TRBV28; TRBD1 agrees at 11 bases. This CDR3 contains 15 residues. Germline loops: CDR1 MDHEN, CDR2 SYDVKM. V was clipped by 4 bases and J by 8 bases; unmatched bases: 7. The CDR3 sequence is CASSSSGDRGDEQFF. As DNA, the CDR3 is TGTGCCAGCAGTTCCTCCGGGGACAGGGGGGATGAGCAGTTCTTC.

J is TRBJ2-1 and V is TRBV29-1; TRBD2 matches 9 bases. The CDR3 covers 14 residues. Germline CDR1 and CDR2: SQVTM and ANQGSEA. With 2 bases clipped from V and 9 bases from J, the junction kept 8 bases outside the gene matches. DNA for the CDR3: TGCAGCGTTGAATTGCGGGAGGGCCGGGGTGAGCAGTTCTTC. Translating gives CSVELREGRGEQFF.

V gene TRBV4-1 combines with J gene TRBJ1-5; 10 bases line up with TRBD1. Germline values: CDR1 MGHRA, CDR2 YSYEKL. With 2 bases clipped from V and 1 base from J, the junction kept 14 bases outside the gene matches. The CDR3 consists of 20 residues. The CDR3, as DNA: TGCGCCAGCAGCCAAATCTGGACAGGGGGACCAGGATTGAGCAATCAGCCCCAGCATTTT. Protein sequence: CASSQIWTGGPGLSNQPQHF.

This chain uses TRBV7-6 with TRBJ1-2, with TRBD1 identical over 8 bases. V lost 5 bases and J lost 8; bases outside the gene matches: 13. The CDR3 extends over 15 amino acids. CDR1 is SGHVS and CDR2 is FNYEAQ in the germline V gene. This chain's CDR3 is CASSPIQGASRGYTF. The CDR3 DNA reads as TGTGCCAGCAGCCCAATCCAGGGGGCATCTCGAGGCTACACCTTC.

The chain carries TRBV2 and TRBJ2-3; the match to TRBD1 covers 9 bases. J was trimmed by 0 bases and V by 7 bases; bases with no gene match: 5. The CDR3 extends over 15 amino acids. CDR1 and CDR2 from the germline V gene are SNHLY and FYNNEI. The CDR3 here is CASISGTGSTDTQYF. The DNA for the CDR3 is TGTGCCAGCATTTCCGGGACAGGGAGCACAGATACGCAGTATTTT. The full variable domain, with the rest looked up from reference TRBV2 and TRBJ2-3, is EPEVTQTPSHQVTQMGQEVILRCVPISNHLYFYWYRQILGQKVEFLVSFYNNEISEKSEIFDDQFSVERPDGSNFTLKIRSTKLEDSAMYFCASISGTGSTDTQYFGPGTRLTVL.

The V gene is TRBV16, the J gene TRBJ2-7; D might be TRBD2 (6 bases). Germline V gene sequence: CDR1 KGHSY, CDR2 FQNENV. Trimming removed 0 bases from V and 4 bases from J, with 13 bases in between. The CDR3 runs 15 residues. The CDR3: CASSQSFGSGYEQYF. CDR3 in DNA: TGTGCCAGCAGCCAATCGTTCGGTAGCGGATACGAGCAGTACTTC.

The sample holds a few counts of this clone. The chain links TRBV6-1 to TRBJ2-2; 7 bases align to TRBD1. Germline V CDR1 and CDR2: MNHNS, SASEGT. Losses at the gene ends were 8 bases for V and 3 bases for J; bases not matched to a gene: 6. The CDR3 runs 14 residues. CDR3 nucleotides: TGTGCCAGCCCCGGTGACAGGGACACCGGGGAGCTGTTTTTT. Protein: CASPGDRDTGELFF.

V gene TRBV28 combines with J gene TRBJ2-1; D possibly corresponds to TRBD2 (5 bases). Per germline, CDR1 MDHEN and CDR2 SYDVKM. V was clipped by 5 bases and J by 6 bases, with 17 bases between them. The CDR3 covers 15 residues. In nucleotides, the CDR3 is TGTGCCAGCAGTCGGCCCGGCGGGTCTGGCAATGAGCAGTTCTTC. Protein: CASSRPGGSGNEQFF.

The rearrangement joins TRBV5-6 to TRBJ2-2, with TRBD2 identical over 10 bases. CDR1 and CDR2 from the germline V gene are SGHDT and YYEEEE. J lost 4 bases, V lost 0 bases, and 0 bases had no gene match. This CDR3 is built from 15 residues. The CDR3 is CASSLVAGGTGELFF. The CDR3, as DNA: TGTGCCAGCAGCTTGGTAGCGGGAGGCACCGGGGAGCTGTTTTTT.

The V gene is TRBV5-1, the J gene TRBJ2-7, with a weak D call TRBD2 (5 bases). This CDR3 has 14 amino acids. The germline V gene has CDR1 SGHRS and CDR2 YFSETQ. The V end was cut by 0 bases, the J end by 2 bases, with 9 bases between. The DNA for the CDR3 is TGCGCCAGCAGCTTGGACATGGGAGCCTACGAGCAGTACTTC. Amino acids: CASSLDMGAYEQYF.

The V gene is TRBV6-1, the J gene TRBJ1-2; D may be TRBD1 (5 bases). V shed 8 bases and J shed 0 bases, with 13 bases lying between them. The germline gives CDR1 MNHNS, CDR2 SASEGT. CDR3 length: 14 residues. The CDR3 here is CASSPLTANYGYTF. The CDR3 DNA is TGTGCCAGCTCGCCGCTGACAGCTAACTATGGCTACACCTTC.

This clone was counted a single time. J is TRBJ1-2 and V is TRBV27, with D possibly being TRBD1 (6 bases). The germline CDR1 and CDR2 sequences are MNHEY and SMNVEV (reference sequence). The CDR3 has 15 amino acids. V was pared by 0 bases and J by 4 bases, with 12 bases between. Here the CDR3 DNA reads TGTGCCAGCAGTTTATCACCGAGGGGGTTCTATGGCTACACCTTC. Residues: CASSLSPRGFYGYTF.

This clone has a single count. J is TRBJ1-1 and V is TRBV5-1; D gene uncertain. Germline V lookup: CDR1 SGHRS, CDR2 YFSETQ. The V gene lost 1 base and the J gene lost 0 bases, with 10 bases spanning the gap. The CDR3 contains 15 residues. The CDR3 loop reads CASSLISSMNTEAFF. CDR3 sequence (DNA): TGCGCCAGCAGCTTGATTAGCAGCATGAACACTGAAGCTTTCTTT. Full variable domain (rest looked up from reference TRBV5-1 and TRBJ1-1): KAGVTQTPRYLIKTRGQQVTLSCSPISGHRSVSWYQQTPGQGLQFLFEYFSETQRNKGNFPGRFSGRQFSNSRSEMNVSTLELGDSALYLCASSLISSMNTEAFFGQGTRLTVV.

The chain uses TRBV5-1 and TRBJ2-3, with D perhaps TRBD2 (5 bases). The V end lost 2 bases, the J end lost 0 bases, and 13 bases lay between the germline ends. CDR1 and CDR2 from the germline V gene are SGHRS and YFSETQ. There are 16 residues in the CDR3. The CDR3 DNA is TGCGCCAGCAGCTTAAACCTAGCAGCTAGCACAGATACGCAGTATTTT. Translated, it gives CASSLNLAASTDTQYF.

The CDR3 sequence: CASSRGSDGYEQYF. CDR3 DNA sequence: TGCGCCAGCAGCCGCGGGTCGGACGGCTACGAGCAGTACTTC. The V call is TRBV5-1, the J call TRBJ2-7; a weak D match, TRBD2 (5 bases). With 4 bases removed from V and 3 bases from J, the gap between germline ends came to 14 bases. The CDR3 loop spans 14 amino acids. CDR1 and CDR2 from the germline V gene are SGHRS and YFSETQ. Based on the CDR3 plus reference TRBV5-1 and TRBJ2-7, the full variable domain is KAGVTQTPRYLIKTRGQQVTLSCSPISGHRSVSWYQQTPGQGLQFLFEYFSETQRNKGNFPGRFSGRQFSNSRSEMNVSTLELGDSALYLCASSRGSDGYEQYFGPGTRLTVT.

The chain employs TRBV10-3 and TRBJ2-5, with a tentative D call TRBD2 (6 bases). The germline V gene encodes CDR1 ENHRY and CDR2 SYGVKD. V was trimmed by 2 bases and J by 2 bases, leaving 12 bases between them. The CDR3 has 15 residues. The CDR3 nucleotides are TGTGCCATCAGTGAGGGCGGGGCAATTCAAGAGACCCAGTACTTC. This sequence encodes CAISEGGAIQETQYF.

The rearrangement joins TRBV19 to TRBJ1-5; 7 nucleotides match TRBD1. The V segment lost 5 bases and the J segment 9 bases; nucleotides outside the gene matches: 13. Germline CDR1 and CDR2: LNHDA and SQIVND (reference sequence). CDR3 length equals 15 residues. CDR3: CASSLDRAGVGPQHF. The CDR3 DNA is TGTGCCAGTAGTCTCGACAGGGCCGGGGTAGGGCCCCAGCATTTT.

V gene TRBV5-1 combines with J gene TRBJ2-1, with a weak D call TRBD1 (6 bases). Germline-derived CDR1 and CDR2 are SGHRS and YFSETQ. V lost 6 bases and J 4 bases, leaving 11 bases between the germline ends. The CDR3 has 13 residues. The CDR3 bases are TGCGCCAGCAACCCGAGGGGGTACAATGAGCAGTTCTTC. This codes for CASNPRGYNEQFF.

This clone was observed a single time. The rearrangement uses TRBV11-2 and TRBJ1-4; D ambiguous. Germline assignment: CDR1 SGHAT and CDR2 FQNNGV. V was cut by 1 base and J by 5 bases, with 8 bases left in between. This CDR3 spans 14 amino acids. CDR3: CASSLGSRNEKLFF. For the CDR3, the DNA is TGTGCCAGCAGCTTAGGATCCAGGAATGAAAAACTGTTTTTT.

V and J are TRBV5-4 and TRBJ2-1, with 12 nucleotides matching TRBD2. The ends lost 2 bases at V and 5 bases at J; junction bases unmatched: 11. Germline CDR1 is SGHNT and CDR2 is YYREEE (reference sequence). The CDR3 length is 18 residues. The DNA for the CDR3 is TGTGCCAGCAGCTTCGGGACTAGCGGGCAAAGACCTAACAATGAGCAGTTCTTC. Translating it yields CASSFGTSGQRPNNEQFF. The entire variable domain, with the rest obtained from reference TRBV5-4 and TRBJ2-1, is as follows: ETGVTQSPTHLIKTRGQQVTLRCSSQSGHNTVSWYQQALGQGPQFIFQYYREEENGRGNFPPRFSGLQFPNYSSELNVNALELDDSALYLCASSFGTSGQRPNNEQFFGPGTRLTVL.

The chain recombines TRBV28 with TRBJ2-4; D is possibly TRBD1 or TRBD2 (5 bases each). The CDR3 runs to 15 residues. The V end was cut by 2 bases, the J end by 7 bases, with 15 bases between. Per the germline V gene, CDR1 is MDHEN and CDR2 is SYDVKM. Here the CDR3 DNA reads TGTGCCAGCAGTTTAGCAGGGAGTGCGTCGAACATTCAGTACTTC. This encodes CASSLAGSASNIQYF. Together with reference TRBV28 and TRBJ2-4, the CDR3 gives the full variable domain: DVKVTQSSRYLVKRTGEKVFLECVQDMDHENMFWYRQDPGLGLRLIYFSYDVKMKEKGDIPEGYSVSREKKERFSLILESASTNQTSMYLCASSLAGSASNIQYFGAGTRLSVL.

This clone was seen just once. The V call is TRBV23-1, the J call TRBJ2-2, with a possible D match to TRBD2 (6 bases). TRBV23-1 is filed as an ORF, its function uncertain. This CDR3 spans 15 amino acids. The germline V and J ends were trimmed by 11 bases and 6 bases, with 22 bases remaining between them. The CDR3 coding sequence is TGCGCCCCAGGTCCACGGCCAGGGACTCCCGGGGAGCTGTTTTTT. It specifies CAPGPRPGTPGELFF.

This chain connects TRBV18 to TRBJ2-7; 9 bases line up with TRBD1. This CDR3 comprises 13 residues. V dropped 4 bases and J dropped 3; count of bases not matched to a gene: 1. The germline CDR1 and CDR2 sequences are KGHSH and LQKENI. CDR3 in amino acids: CASSRDRDYEQYF. The CDR3 nucleotides read TGTGCCAGCTCACGGGACAGGGACTACGAGCAGTACTTC.

This clone has only a few counts. The J gene is TRBJ2-5, the V gene TRBV21-1; the table names TRBD1, a call not compared with the DNA. TRBV21-1 has pseudogene status. This CDR3 contains 15 residues. The DNA of the CDR3 is TGTGCCAGCAGCAAAGTGCGAACAGGGCAAGAGACCCAGTACTTC. Amino acid sequence: CASSKVRTGQETQYF.